This T cell receptor (beta chain) stems from a study of CD8+CD57+ T cells in acquired aplastic anemia. About the research overall: Each DNA sample taken from sorted CD4+ and CD8+ cells came to about 3.4 ug on average. Healthy-donor CD4+ cells averaged roughly 10.8 million reads. Study results and limitations: The number of CD8+ CDR3 sequences shared by patients and controls was fewer than 35.

This CDR3 is 18 amino acids long. Germline CDR1 reads LNHNV; CDR2 reads YYDKDF (reference sequence). As for this clonotype: Its antigen is not identified. At one end the junction does not follow the germline gene, possibly because of a read error.

Genomic DNA templated the TCR beta VDJ and CDR3 profiling. One entry per CDR3 protein results from TCRdb running MiXCR on the reads. Among about 220,000 distinct CDR3 sequences listed, 34% were seen once. The source of this sequence is a human donor in good health, serving as a control. The gene calls are TRBV15 and TRBJ2-7, with D perhaps TRBD2 (6 bases). The material sequenced was sorted CD4+, CD8+, or CD8+CD57+ T cells (not recorded which) from PBMCs. CDR3 in amino acids: CAASSLYPGRGDTYEQYF. Here the CDR3 DNA reads TGTGCCGCCAGCAGCTTGTACCCGGGGCGGGGTGATACCTACGAGCAGTACTTC. Using reference TRBV15 and TRBJ2-7 for the parts outside the CDR3, the full variable domain is DAMVIQNPRYQVTQFGKPVTLSCSQTLNHNVMYWYQQKSSQAPKLLFHYYDKDFNNEADTPDNFQSRRPNTSFCFLDIRSPGLGDTAMYLCAASSLYPGRGDTYEQYFGPGTRLTVT.